A single sample is the source of the 8 T cell receptor beta chains below, sequenced in a study of blood T cell repertoires in COVID-19. Here immunoSEQ multiplex PCR was the method, and the copy in TCRdb shows in-frame clones only, minus some. The sample holds more than 300,000 clones, almost 90% seen once. The material sequenced was peripheral blood. These receptors all come from a woman aged 40-49 years with COVID-19, enrolled during active disease.

The chain couples TRBV19 to TRBJ2-2, with TRBD1 identical over 9 bases. The CDR3 loop spans 16 amino acids. Germline trimming cut 2 bases from V and 3 bases from J; bases unmatched to any gene: 4. Germline V gene data show CDR1 as LNHDA and CDR2 as SQIVND (reference sequence). CDR3 DNA: TGTGCCAGTAGTATATCGGGACAGGGCCACACCGGGGAGCTGTTTTTT. Amino acids: CASSISGQGHTGELFF.

The rearrangement joins TRBV9 to TRBJ2-1; TRBD2 matches 9 bases. V shed 6 bases, J shed 1 base, and the junction held 5 bases outside the gene matches. CDR1 SGDLS and CDR2 YYNGEE come from the germline V gene. The CDR3 length is 15 residues. CDR3 in DNA: TGTGCCAGCACCAGTAGCGGGGGATCCTACAATGAGCAGTTCTTC. This translates into CASTSSGGSYNEQFF.

The chain uses TRBV6-1 and TRBJ1-5; D is possibly TRBD1 (5 bases). Trimming removed 4 bases at V and 10 bases at J, with 35 bases between. This CDR3 has 20 residues. Germline V gene data show CDR1 as MNHNS and CDR2 as SASEGT. As DNA, the CDR3 is TGTGCCAGCAGTGTTTCTAGGTTGAGGCAGGGCCTAAGGTCTGGACACCCCCAGCATTTT. As protein: CASSVSRLRQGLRSGHPQHF.

The chain uses TRBV6-2 or TRBV6-3 and TRBJ1-2, with a possible D match to TRBD1 (5 bases). Germline-derived CDR1 and CDR2 are MNHEY and SVGEGT. This CDR3 region has 18 residues. V was trimmed by 0 bases and J by 4 bases, leaving 21 bases between them. CDR3 protein: CASSYSMMGGRMSYGYTF. The CDR3 nucleotides are TGTGCCAGCAGTTACTCCATGATGGGGGGAAGGATGAGCTATGGCTACACCTTC.

The rearrangement links TRBV7-9 to TRBJ2-7; D might be TRBD2 (6 bases). V dropped 5 bases and J dropped 1 base, with 15 bases sitting between them. This CDR3 has 15 residues. Germline V lookup: CDR1 SEHNR, CDR2 FQNEAQ (reference sequence). CDR3 nucleotides: TGTGCCAGCAGCCCCTGGGGTAGCGGATCCTACGAGCAGTACTTC. This gives the protein CASSPWGSGSYEQYF.

The CDR3 protein is CASSRTLAGEGEQYF. The CDR3 bases are TGTGCCAGCAGCCGCACCTTAGCGGGAGAAGGGGAGCAGTACTTC. This sequence joins TRBV7-2 and TRBJ2-7; 9 bases fit TRBD2. From germline, CDR1 is SGHTA and CDR2 FQGNSA. Trimming cost V 5 bases and J 7 bases; bases outside gene matches: 12. The CDR3 spans 15 residues.

The chain is built from TRBV6-5 and TRBJ1-1; D is possibly TRBD1 (6 bases). CDR3 length equals 15 residues. With 2 bases removed from V and 2 bases from J, the gap between germline ends came to 12 bases. Germline V CDR1 and CDR2: MNHEY, SVGAGI. The CDR3 region is CASSYGGLLNTEAFF. Here the CDR3 DNA reads TGTGCCAGCAGTTACGGGGGCTTACTTAACACTGAAGCTTTCTTT.

The rearrangement links TRBV30 to TRBJ1-1; D is undetermined. Germline-derived CDR1 and CDR2 are GTSNPN and SVGIG (reference sequence). The CDR3 length is 12 residues. V lost 4 bases and J 2 bases, leaving 8 bases between the germline ends. The CDR3 region is CAWTAVNTEAFF. The DNA of the CDR3 is TGTGCCTGGACAGCGGTTAACACTGAAGCTTTCTTT. Variable domain in full (rest from reference TRBV30 and TRBJ1-1): SQTIHQWPATLVQPVGSPLSLECTVEGTSNPNLYWYRQAAGRGLQLLFYSVGIGQISSEVPQNLSASRPQDRQFILSSKKLLLSDSGFYLCAWTAVNTEAFFGQGTRLTVV.